This entry concerns a single TCR beta chain. Its antigen remains unidentified. Assay: immunoSEQ multiplex PCR; the TCRdb copy retains only in-frame clones and omits some. The sample lists roughly 70,000 clones; approximately 86% were seen once. This entry is derived from a study of OX40 agonist ivuxolimab in advanced cancers. At the level of the study: Ivuxolimab, which patients received intravenously every 2 weeks, was dosed at 0.01 to 10 mg/kg. Study-wide points: On average, a greater number of expanded clones characterised CD8+ T cells relative to CD4+.

The germline V gene has CDR1 MDHEN and CDR2 SYDVKM. The CDR3 sequence is 13 residues long. V dropped 3 bases and J dropped 6 bases, with 10 bases sitting between them. This specimen was CD4+ or CD8+ T cells sorted from blood, taken in a trial of the OX40 agonist ivuxolimab. This chain joins TRBV28 and TRBJ2-3, with no clear D. This receptor was obtained from an adult with an advanced solid tumor such as melanoma, head and neck, liver or kidney cancer. CDR3 sequence reads: CASSFRVEDTQYF. The CDR3 DNA reads TGTGCCAGCAGTTTTAGGGTTGAGGATACGCAGTATTTT.